A single T cell receptor (beta chain) is shown here with its context. Its specificity is unknown. Clones were read by immunoSEQ multiplex PCR, and TCRdb kept only the in-frame ones, dropping some. The repertoire holds approximately 94,000 clones, with under 90% as singletons. The data derive from a study of radiation and T cells in renal cell carcinoma. Study in general: Nephrectomy followed 15 Gy stereotactic body radiation by 4 weeks.

Study observations and caveats: From baseline, blood top tumor clonotypes peaked at 2 weeks post-radiation.

As to time point: baseline pretreatment blood. Regarding treatment: 15 Gy SBRT to primary tumor, nephrectomy 4 weeks later. Blood was sampled at baseline, 2 weeks and 4 weeks after SBRT. Sequenced here: blood, sampled from a patient whose treatment included radiotherapy and nephrectomy. This clonotype was obtained from a man aged 55 to 69 with renal cell carcinoma.

CDR3 coding DNA: TGTGCCAGCTCCCCCAACCTTGGACAGGGGGTTGATGGCTACACCTTC. Protein sequence: CASSPNLGQGVDGYTF. The chain couples TRBV6-6 to TRBJ1-2; 10 nucleotides align to TRBD1. This CDR3 spans 16 amino acids. After removal of 8 bases from V and 6 bases from J, the junction contained 15 bases not matched to a gene. In germline, CDR1 is MNHNY, CDR2 SVGAGI (reference sequence).